The 15 T cell receptor beta chains listed next were all sequenced from one sample in a study of OX40 agonist ivuxolimab in advanced cancers. Data came from immunoSEQ multiplex PCR; TCRdb stores just in-frame clones and leaves some out. Among 9,500 to 15,000 clones listed, approximately 80% were seen once. Sequenced here: CD4+ or CD8+ T cells sorted from blood, sampled in a trial of the OX40 agonist ivuxolimab. The receptors were sampled from an adult with an advanced solid tumor such as melanoma, head and neck, liver or kidney cancer.

The rearrangement joins TRBV28 to TRBJ1-1; no definite D call. V lost 3 bases and J lost 0, with 8 bases in between. This CDR3 is 14 amino acids long. CDR1 MDHEN and CDR2 SYDVKM come from the germline V gene. The CDR3 DNA follows: TGTGCCAGCAGTTTTGACAACATGAACACTGAAGCTTTCTTT. Residues: CASSFDNMNTEAFF. Full variable domain (missing parts from reference TRBV28 and TRBJ1-1): DVKVTQSSRYLVKRTGEKVFLECVQDMDHENMFWYRQDPGLGLRLIYFSYDVKMKEKGDIPEGYSVSREKKERFSLILESASTNQTSMYLCASSFDNMNTEAFFGQGTRLTVV.

The chain couples TRBV19 to TRBJ2-7; 7 bases map to TRBD1. Germline assignment: CDR1 LNHDA and CDR2 SQIVND (reference sequence). The CDR3 has 14 amino acids. V lost 6 bases and J lost 2; bases outside the gene matches: 7. The CDR3 is CASRATGLAYEQYF. The CDR3, as DNA: TGTGCCAGTAGAGCGACAGGGCTGGCCTACGAGCAGTACTTC.

This clone was observed a single time. The J gene is TRBJ1-2, the V gene TRBV28; 11 nucleotides line up with TRBD1. The junction had 7 bases not matched to a gene; V was cut back by 3 bases and J by 4 bases. Germline V gene lookup returns CDR1 MDHEN and CDR2 SYDVKM. The CDR3 spans 16 residues. CDR3 bases: TGTGCCAGCAGTTTGGACAGGGGGCAGGGGATCTATGGCTACACCTTC. It codes for CASSLDRGQGIYGYTF.

The chain joins TRBV25-1 to TRBJ1-4; the D gene is possibly TRBD1 (5 bases). The germline gives CDR1 MGHDK, CDR2 SYGVNS. The CDR3 covers 16 residues. Trimming pared 0 bases from V and 8 bases from J, leaving 16 bases between. CDR3 DNA sequence: TGTGCCAGCAGTGAATATGGGACTGGATGGGAGGAAAAACTGTTTTTT. Translation: CASSEYGTGWEEKLFF.

The chain links TRBV9 to TRBJ2-5; 8 bases agree with TRBD1. The J segment lost 5 bases and the V segment lost 3 bases, leaving 6 bases of the junction unmatched. Germline assignment: CDR1 SGDLS and CDR2 YYNGEE. The CDR3 covers 14 residues. The CDR3 bases are TGTGCCAGCAGCGCCTGGACAGGGACCGAGACCCAGTACTTC. Residues: CASSAWTGTETQYF.

The V call is TRBV28, the J call TRBJ2-5; 10 nucleotides line up with TRBD2. J lost 5 bases, V lost 5 bases, and 5 bases had no gene match. Germline CDR1 MDHEN, CDR2 SYDVKM. The CDR3 has 14 residues. The CDR3 bases are TGTGCCAGCAGTGAGGGACTAGCGAGGGAGACCCAGTACTTC. Translated: CASSEGLARETQYF.

This clone is medium-sized. V gene TRBV28 combines with J gene TRBJ2-7; D remains unclear. Trimming cost V 4 bases and J 7 bases, with 14 bases left between them. The germline V gene has CDR1 MDHEN and CDR2 SYDVKM. The CDR3 has 13 amino acids. The CDR3 DNA is TGTGCCAGCAGTTCGTCATTCCCTTGGGAGCAGTACTTC. It is translated as CASSSSFPWEQYF.

This chain connects TRBV7-9 to TRBJ2-6, with 7 bases that match TRBD1. The CDR3 runs to 18 residues. The germline gives CDR1 SEHNR, CDR2 FQNEAQ (reference sequence). The trim removed 2 bases at V and 0 bases at J, leaving 7 bases unmatched. CDR3 DNA sequence: TGTGCCAGCAGCTTAAGTCAGGGGGTGCGCTCTGGGGCCAACGTCCTGACTTTC. This encodes CASSLSQGVRSGANVLTF.

In its sample, this clone was seen once. The chain recombines TRBV19 with TRBJ2-5; tentatively, D is TRBD1 (6 bases). CDR3 length equals 14 residues. Trimming stripped 6 bases from V and 0 bases from J, with 11 bases between. Looked up from germline, CDR1 is LNHDA and CDR2 is SQIVND (reference sequence). The CDR3 DNA reads as TGTGCCAGTAGCGGGACAATGTACCAAGAGACCCAGTACTTC. This codes for CASSGTMYQETQYF.

The chain carries TRBV5-8 and TRBJ1-5; D uncertain. Trimming stripped 0 bases from V and 2 bases from J, with 15 bases between. The CDR3 totals 17 residues. CDR1 is SGHTS, CDR2 YDEGEE, per germline. DNA of the CDR3: TGTGCCAGCAGCTTGGACCCCTTGGAGCCCGGCAATCAGCCCCAGCATTTT. Protein: CASSLDPLEPGNQPQHF. Drawing the rest from reference TRBV5-8 and TRBJ1-5, the complete variable domain is EAGVTQSPTHLIKTRGQQATLRCSPISGHTSVYWYQQALGLGLQFLLWYDEGEERNRGNFPPRFSGRQFPNYSSELNVNALELEDSALYLCASSLDPLEPGNQPQHFGDGTRLSIL.

The sample holds one count of this clone. The CDR3, as DNA: TGTGCCAGCAGCCCGACAGACACTGAAGCTTTCTTT. Protein: CASSPTDTEAFF. The chain combines TRBV9 with TRBJ1-1, with a weak D call TRBD1 (5 bases). Germline assignment: CDR1 SGDLS and CDR2 YYNGEE. The CDR3 has 12 amino acids. The V end was cut by 4 bases, the J end by 3 bases, with 7 bases between.

The chain carries TRBV2 and TRBJ2-7, with D possibly being TRBD1 (5 bases). This CDR3 has 10 residues. The germline CDR1 and CDR2 sequences are SNHLY and FYNNEI. With 8 bases removed from V and 5 bases from J, the gap between germline ends came to 7 bases. CDR3 in DNA: TGTGCCAGCCAGGGCCACGAGCAGTACTTC. Protein: CASQGHEQYF.

The chain links TRBV5-1 to TRBJ2-1; 9 bases are shared with TRBD2. Germline lookup yields CDR1 SGHRS and CDR2 YFSETQ. The junction had 8 bases not matched to a gene; V was cut back by 4 bases and J by 3 bases. The CDR3 has 16 residues. The CDR3 region is CASSQLTSGNYNEQFF. As DNA, the CDR3 is TGCGCCAGCAGCCAATTGACTAGCGGTAACTACAATGAGCAGTTCTTC.

The gene calls are TRBV28 and TRBJ2-2; no clear D. CDR1 and CDR2 (germline): MDHEN, SYDVKM. This CDR3 spans 13 amino acids. V gave up 4 bases and J gave up 1 base, with 4 bases separating them. As DNA, the CDR3 is TGTGCCAGCAGTTACCTGAACACCGGGGAGCTGTTTTTT. Translated: CASSYLNTGELFF.

The rearrangement uses TRBV7-2 and TRBJ2-3; D is undetermined. Germline CDR1 SGHTA, CDR2 FQGNSA. The CDR3 totals 11 residues. V lost 3 bases, J lost 6 bases, and 4 bases lay in between. The CDR3 protein is CASSLTDTQYF. The DNA of the CDR3 is TGTGCCAGCAGCTTGACGGATACGCAGTATTTT.